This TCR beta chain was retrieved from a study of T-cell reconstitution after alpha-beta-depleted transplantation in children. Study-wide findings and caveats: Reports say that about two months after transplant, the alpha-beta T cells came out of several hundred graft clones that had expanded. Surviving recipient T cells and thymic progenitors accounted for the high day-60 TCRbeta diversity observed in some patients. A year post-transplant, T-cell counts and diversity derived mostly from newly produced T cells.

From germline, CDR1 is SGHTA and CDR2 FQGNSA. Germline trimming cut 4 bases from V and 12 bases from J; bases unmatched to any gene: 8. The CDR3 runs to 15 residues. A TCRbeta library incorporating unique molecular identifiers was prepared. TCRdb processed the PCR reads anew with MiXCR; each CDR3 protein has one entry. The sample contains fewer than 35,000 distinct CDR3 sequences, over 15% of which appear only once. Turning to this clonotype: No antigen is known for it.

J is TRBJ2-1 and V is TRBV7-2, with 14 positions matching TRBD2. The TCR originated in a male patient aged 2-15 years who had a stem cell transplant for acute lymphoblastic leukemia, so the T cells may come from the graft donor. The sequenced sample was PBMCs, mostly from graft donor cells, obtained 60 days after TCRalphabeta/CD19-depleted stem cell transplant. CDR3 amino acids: CASSWGLAGAMGQFF. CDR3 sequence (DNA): TGTGCCAGCAGCTGGGGACTAGCGGGAGCCATGGGGCAGTTCTTC.